Following are 17 T cell receptor beta chains from one sample sequenced in a study of shared clonotypes between healthy human individuals. Generated by immunoSEQ multiplex PCR, the TCRdb table keeps only in-frame clones and is missing some. The table lists roughly 680,000 clones, approximately 77% of them singletons, with approximately 2% in the top ten. Sequenced material: memory CD4+ T cells sorted from blood. Subset here: CD45RA-negative fraction. The receptors shown here come from a woman aged 30 to 39 in good health.

The CDR3 DNA reads TGTGCCAGCAGTTACTCGTCGGGACCCTCCTACGAGCAGTACTTC. It codes for CASSYSSGPSYEQYF. V is TRBV6-5 and J is TRBJ2-7; D may match TRBD1 or TRBD2 (5 bases each). The V gene's germline CDR1 is MNHEY and CDR2 SVGAGI. CDR3 length: 15 amino acids. Deletions cut 0 bases from V and 0 bases from J, with 9 bases between.

The chain carries TRBV7-9 and TRBJ2-6, with a possible D match to TRBD2 (6 bases). CDR1 is SEHNR and CDR2 is FQNEAQ in the germline V gene (reference sequence). This CDR3 has 14 residues. With 5 bases removed from V and 9 bases from J, the gap between germline ends came to 14 bases. The CDR3 sequence is CASSRDFSDNVLTF. The CDR3 DNA follows: TGTGCCAGCAGCCGGGACTTCTCGGACAACGTCCTGACTTTC.

The chain recombines TRBV11-2 with TRBJ1-5; the match to TRBD1 covers 8 bases. V trimming: 5 bases; J trimming: 8 bases; junction bases outside the gene matches: 8. CDR1 and CDR2 from the germline V gene are SGHAT and FQNNGV. The CDR3 sequence is 14 residues long. In DNA, the CDR3 is TGTGCCAGCAGCCGCGGACAGGGCCATGAGCCCCAGCATTTT. As protein: CASSRGQGHEPQHF. The variable domain in full, completed from reference TRBV11-2 and TRBJ1-5, reads EAGVAQSPRYKIIEKRQSVAFWCNPISGHATLYWYQQILGQGPKLLIQFQNNGVVDDSQLPKDRFSAERLKGVDSTLKIQPAKLEDSAVYLCASSRGQGHEPQHFGDGTRLSIL.

This chain links TRBV29-1 with TRBJ2-7; D not certain. The germline V gene has CDR1 SQVTM and CDR2 ANQGSEA. The CDR3 spans 12 residues. Trimming took off 1 base at V and 3 bases at J, with 7 bases between the two ends. The CDR3 sequence: CSVEGGNYEQYF. The DNA for the CDR3 is TGCAGCGTTGAAGGGGGAAACTACGAGCAGTACTTC.

This clone was counted once. The rearrangement joins TRBV28 to TRBJ1-5; D gene ambiguous. The CDR3 has 15 residues. V lost 3 bases and J 1 base, leaving 10 bases between the germline ends. Germline V gives CDR1 MDHEN, CDR2 SYDVKM. The CDR3 bases are TGTGCCAGCAGTTTCGGTCCCCCGAGCAATCAGCCCCAGCATTTT. This codes for CASSFGPPSNQPQHF.

On this clone itself: A much larger clone lies one base from this, so it may be a read error. The chain recombines TRBV11-2 with TRBJ1-5; D unresolved. This CDR3 has 11 amino acids. Germline-derived CDR1 and CDR2 are SGHAT and FQNNGV. Trimming took off 4 bases at V and 4 bases at J, with 2 bases between the two ends. For the CDR3, the DNA is TGTGCCAGCAGCTGGAATCAGCCCCAGCATTTT. It yields the protein CASSWNQPQHF.

J is TRBJ2-2 and V is TRBV10-2; 12 bases are a match to TRBD2. The CDR3 has 15 residues. In germline, CDR1 is WSHSY, CDR2 SAAADI. J lost 5 bases, V lost 6 bases, and 4 bases had no gene match. The CDR3 reads CASRPSGGGTGELFF. CDR3 DNA sequence: TGCGCCAGCAGACCTAGCGGGGGGGGAACCGGGGAGCTGTTTTTT.

This chain links TRBV11-3 with TRBJ2-3, with TRBD2 matching over 9 bases. Germline V lookup: CDR1 SGHNT, CDR2 YENEEA. The junction had 5 bases not matched to a gene; V was cut back by 4 bases and J by 3 bases. This CDR3 has 15 residues. The CDR3 protein is CASSSPGLATDTQYF. CDR3 sequence (DNA): TGTGCCAGCAGCTCTCCGGGACTAGCTACAGATACGCAGTATTTT.

The V call is TRBV19, the J call TRBJ2-3; 7 bases are shared with TRBD1. V dropped 5 bases and J dropped 3; count of bases not matched to a gene: 5. The CDR3 covers 14 residues. Germline V gene sequence: CDR1 LNHDA, CDR2 SQIVND (reference sequence). The CDR3 spells CASSSQGKTDTQYF. The CDR3 DNA follows: TGTGCCAGTAGTTCACAGGGGAAGACAGATACGCAGTATTTT.

The chain carries TRBV7-8 and TRBJ1-1; unclear D gene. Germline assignment: CDR1 SGHVS and CDR2 FQNEAQ. The CDR3 sequence is 16 residues long. Between the trimmed V and J ends, which lost 2 bases and 1 base, there was a span of 14 bases. The CDR3 DNA reads as TGTGCCAGCAGCTTAAGTTCGGGCAGAGAGAACACTGAAGCTTTCTTT. Translating it yields CASSLSSGRENTEAFF.

This clone was counted only a few times. The rearrangement uses TRBV7-2 and TRBJ2-7; 7 nucleotides line up with TRBD1. The CDR3 covers 14 residues. Germline assignment: CDR1 SGHTA and CDR2 FQGNSA. V lost 3 bases, J lost 7 bases, and 9 bases stayed unmatched. The DNA of the CDR3 is TGTGCCAGCAGCTTTCGACAGGGTTTGGGGGAGCAGTACTTC. Protein: CASSFRQGLGEQYF.

This chain uses TRBV5-4 with TRBJ2-1, with TRBD1 as a possible D gene (6 bases). CDR3 length: 15 residues. Trimming removed 0 bases at V and 4 bases at J, with 11 bases between. Germline-derived CDR1 and CDR2 are SGHNT and YYREEE (reference sequence). CDR3 sequence reads: CASSLGGQSYNEQFF. CDR3 sequence (DNA): TGTGCCAGCAGCTTGGGGGGGCAGTCGTACAATGAGCAGTTCTTC.

The chain carries TRBV6-4 and TRBJ1-5, with D uncertain. V lost 3 bases and J 7 bases, leaving 10 bases between the germline ends. CDR3 length: 13 amino acids. Germline lookup yields CDR1 MRHNA and CDR2 SNTAGT. The CDR3 nucleotides read TGTGCCAGCAGTGATGAAGCCGGACAGCCCCAGCATTTT. Encoded protein: CASSDEAGQPQHF.

The table lists this clone with a few counts. The gene calls are TRBV28 and TRBJ2-7; D unclear. Trimming removed 4 bases from V and 5 bases from J, with 6 bases in between. Germline V lookup: CDR1 MDHEN, CDR2 SYDVKM. The CDR3 is 11 amino acids. This chain's CDR3 is CASSWSNEQYF. The CDR3 nucleotides read TGTGCCAGCAGTTGGTCCAACGAGCAGTACTTC.

This chain joins TRBV5-6 and TRBJ2-7; maybe TRBD1 (5 bases). Germline CDR1 reads SGHDT; CDR2 reads YYEEEE. This CDR3 comprises 15 residues. The V end was cut by 4 bases, the J end by 0 bases, with 14 bases between. The CDR3 nucleotides read TGTGCCAGCAGCACCGGACACTTTTCCTCCTACGAGCAGTACTTC. The encoded protein is CASSTGHFSSYEQYF.

This clone was seen once. The gene calls are TRBV7-9 and TRBJ2-3; D is unresolved. This CDR3 is 14 amino acids long. V lost 4 bases to trimming and J lost 2 bases, with 10 bases between them. Germline CDR1 SEHNR, CDR2 FQNEAQ (reference sequence). CDR3 amino acids: CASSSGQDTDTQYF. The CDR3 nucleotides are TGTGCCAGCAGCTCCGGGCAGGACACAGATACGCAGTATTTT.

This rearrangement joins TRBV29-1 to TRBJ2-6; D unclear. CDR1 is SQVTM and CDR2 is ANQGSEA in the germline V gene. V dropped 6 bases and J dropped 2 bases, with 5 bases sitting between them. The CDR3 extends over 12 amino acids. The CDR3 DNA sequence: TGCAGCGTGAGTACTGGGGCCAACGTCCTGACTTTC. Protein sequence: CSVSTGANVLTF.